This passage covers 26 T cell receptor beta chains from one sample sequenced in a study of T cells in Graves' hyperthyroidism and ophthalmopathy. Amplified TCR beta CDR3 regions derived from RNA transcripts. Researchers ran a first-round RT-PCR on the TCR CDR3 using the HTBI primer set. TCRdb reprocessed the multiplex PCR reads via MiXCR and lists one record per CDR3 protein. Among roughly 500,000 distinct CDR3 sequences listed, roughly 23% were seen once. Sequenced input: blood. All receptors come from an older woman with Graves' ophthalmopathy.

The chain has TRBV29-1 and TRBJ2-7; D is perhaps TRBD1 or TRBD2 (7 bases each). This CDR3 spans 13 amino acids. The germline CDR1 and CDR2 sequences are SQVTM and ANQGSEA. The V gene lost 6 bases and the J gene lost 2 bases, with 14 bases spanning the gap. The CDR3, as DNA: TGCAGCGTCCTGCAGGGGGGGGCCTACGAGCAGTACTTC. Its translation is CSVLQGGAYEQYF.

The V call is TRBV20-1, the J call TRBJ2-5; weak D call: TRBD2 (6 bases). CDR3 size: 13 residues. V was trimmed by 5 bases and J by 5 bases, leaving 15 bases between them. Germline V lookup: CDR1 DFQATT, CDR2 SNEGSKA (reference sequence). This CDR3 reads CSAPRGNRETQYF. CDR3 sequence (DNA): TGCAGTGCTCCCCGGGGGAATAGGGAGACCCAGTACTTC.

This chain connects TRBV30 to TRBJ2-1; D is possibly TRBD2 (5 bases). V lost 2 bases to trimming and J lost 2 bases, with 7 bases between them. This CDR3 spans 13 amino acids. Germline V gene sequence: CDR1 GTSNPN, CDR2 SVGIG (reference sequence). As DNA, the CDR3 is TGTGCCTGGAGTTTGGAGGCCTACAATGAGCAGTTCTTC. As protein: CAWSLEAYNEQFF.

The chain links TRBV28 to TRBJ1-2; weak D call: TRBD1 (6 bases). CDR1 is MDHEN, CDR2 SYDVKM, per germline. CDR3 length equals 14 residues. V was trimmed by 6 bases and J by 6 bases, leaving 17 bases between them. The CDR3 here is CASSPKQGWDGYTF. CDR3 in DNA: TGTGCCAGCAGCCCCAAACAGGGCTGGGATGGCTACACCTTC.

The table lists this clonotype with many counts. The chain recombines TRBV12-3 or TRBV12-4 with TRBJ1-4; TRBD1 is a possible D gene (5 bases). The V end lost 6 bases, the J end lost 11 bases, and 10 bases lay between the germline ends. CDR3 size: 11 residues. The CDR3 DNA reads as TGTGCCAGCAGGAAGGGACCGAAACTGTTTTTT. Protein sequence: CASRKGPKLFF.

This clonotype appeared once. The gene calls are TRBV6-2 or TRBV6-3 and TRBJ1-3; 7 nucleotides agree with TRBD1. CDR1 is MNHEY, CDR2 SVGEGT, per germline. V dropped 9 bases and J dropped 3; count of bases not matched to a gene: 8. The CDR3 length is 14 residues. The chain's CDR3 is CASHSGGVGNTIYF. CDR3 in DNA: TGTGCCAGTCATTCAGGGGGAGTTGGAAACACCATATATTTT.

This clonotype was seen a handful of times. J is TRBJ2-3 and V is TRBV4-2, with D hard to call. This CDR3 comprises 16 residues. The V and J ends lost 1 base and 1 base respectively, with 12 bases between them. Germline lookup yields CDR1 LGHNA and CDR2 YNFKEQ. The CDR3 protein is CASSQVSSRRTDTQYF. The CDR3 DNA reads TGTGCCAGCAGCCAAGTCTCCAGCAGACGCACAGATACGCAGTATTTT.

This clonotype was recorded many times. CDR3 protein: CASSLVRPTGELFF. The CDR3 bases are TGTGCCAGCAGCTTAGTGAGACCCACCGGGGAGCTGTTTTTT. The J gene is TRBJ2-2, the V gene TRBV11-2, with no clear D. The germline V gene has CDR1 SGHAT and CDR2 FQNNGV. CDR3 size: 14 residues. Trimming pared 1 base from V and 4 bases from J, leaving 7 bases between.

This clonotype turned up a few times. This chain links TRBV12-3 or TRBV12-4 with TRBJ1-5; no clear D. V was shortened by 6 bases and J by 7 bases, with 13 bases between the two germline ends. The CDR3 extends over 13 amino acids. This CDR3 reads CASRKSISQPQHF. CDR3 DNA sequence: TGTGCCAGCAGAAAGTCAATTTCCCAGCCCCAGCATTTT.

This chain links TRBV12-3 or TRBV12-4 with TRBJ2-5; 7 bases map to TRBD1. The CDR3 totals 15 residues. V was clipped by 6 bases and J by 5 bases; unmatched bases: 12. Written as DNA, the CDR3 is TGTGCCAGCAGCTTTACAGGGGACGCAGGGGAGACCCAGTACTTC. Protein sequence: CASSFTGDAGETQYF.

The chain combines TRBV7-8 with TRBJ1-1; weak D call: TRBD1 (5 bases). Trimming removed 5 bases from V and 5 bases from J, with 18 bases in between. This CDR3 comprises 15 residues. CDR1 and CDR2 from the germline V gene are SGHVS and FQNEAQ. In nucleotides, the CDR3 is TGTGCCAGCAGCCCCCGACAGATATATCAAACTGAAGCTTTCTTT. Protein product: CASSPRQIYQTEAFF.

V usage is TRBV20-1 and J usage is TRBJ2-2, with 7 bases matching TRBD1. CDR3 length: 15 amino acids. J lost 2 bases, V lost 5 bases, and 8 bases had no gene match. CDR1 is DFQATT and CDR2 is SNEGSKA in the germline V gene (reference sequence). Written as DNA, the CDR3 is TGCAGTGCTGATCAAGGACAGGCAAACACCGGGGAGCTGTTTTTT. Amino acids: CSADQGQANTGELFF.

In its sample, this clonotype was seen a few times. V and J are TRBV2 and TRBJ2-1; unclear D gene. The V gene's germline CDR1 is SNHLY and CDR2 FYNNEI. The length of the CDR3 is 15 residues. V gave up 3 bases and J gave up 3 bases, with 12 bases separating them. CDR3 DNA sequence: TGTGCCAGCAGTGAGCAGGCATTTATCTACAATGAGCAGTTCTTC. It yields the protein CASSEQAFIYNEQFF.

The V and J genes are TRBV3-1 and TRBJ2-1; 10 bases agree with TRBD2. Germline trimming cut 10 bases from V and 6 bases from J; bases unmatched to any gene: 9. Germline V lookup: CDR1 LGHDT, CDR2 YNNKEL (reference sequence). The CDR3 runs 14 residues. This CDR3 reads CANLSGRKGNEQFF. The CDR3 nucleotides are TGTGCCAACCTTAGCGGGAGGAAAGGCAATGAGCAGTTCTTC.

CDR3 amino acids: CAWSVSGATNQPQHF. CDR3 in DNA: TGTGCCTGGAGTGTATCAGGGGCAACCAATCAGCCCCAGCATTTT. The chain links TRBV30 to TRBJ1-5; a weak D match, TRBD1 (6 bases). CDR1 GTSNPN and CDR2 SVGIG come from the germline V gene (reference sequence). The CDR3 covers 15 residues. V was cut by 0 bases and J by 3 bases, with 12 bases left in between. The whole variable domain, remainder taken from reference TRBV30 and TRBJ1-5, is SQTIHQWPATLVQPVGSPLSLECTVEGTSNPNLYWYRQAAGRGLQLLFYSVGIGQISSEVPQNLSASRPQDRQFILSSKKLLLSDSGFYLCAWSVSGATNQPQHFGDGTRLSIL.

This clonotype has only a few counts. The chain has TRBV2 and TRBJ1-2, with 7 positions matching TRBD1. The CDR3 is 13 amino acids. V dropped 2 bases and J dropped 8; count of bases not matched to a gene: 5. Germline values: CDR1 SNHLY, CDR2 FYNNEI. Here the CDR3 reads CASSESRGAGYTF. The CDR3 nucleotides are TGTGCCAGCAGTGAATCCAGGGGGGCCGGCTACACCTTC.

This clonotype appeared many times. The chain combines TRBV5-6 with TRBJ1-1; no clear D gene. The CDR3 totals 14 residues. Germline V gene lookup returns CDR1 SGHDT and CDR2 YYEEEE. Trimming removed 6 bases at V and 1 base at J, with 13 bases between. Here the CDR3 DNA reads TGTGCCAGCAACACGTTCCGGGAGAACACTGAAGCTTTCTTT. Translated, it gives CASNTFRENTEAFF.

The chain couples TRBV6-1 to TRBJ2-3, with TRBD1 matching 8 bases. This CDR3 comprises 14 residues. Germline V gene lookup returns CDR1 MNHNS and CDR2 SASEGT. The junction had 7 bases not matched to a gene; V was cut back by 7 bases and J by 4 bases. The CDR3 coding sequence is TGTGCCAGCACCGACAGGGGAATCTCAGATACGCAGTATTTT. Translation: CASTDRGISDTQYF.

The V gene is TRBV28, the J gene TRBJ2-7, with TRBD2 as a possible D gene (6 bases). Germline-derived CDR1 and CDR2 are MDHEN and SYDVKM. Trimming cost V 5 bases and J 9 bases, with 11 bases left between them. The CDR3 runs to 11 residues. For the CDR3, the DNA is TGTGCCAGCAGTCGTCCCGGGGGGCAGTACTTC. Its protein product is CASSRPGGQYF.

This clonotype was counted only a few times. The chain carries TRBV7-8 and TRBJ2-2, with D possibly being TRBD1 or TRBD2 (6 bases each). V lost 5 bases and J lost 6, with 13 bases in between. CDR3 length: 14 residues. Looked up from germline, CDR1 is SGHVS and CDR2 is FQNEAQ. The CDR3 DNA reads as TGTGCCAGCAGCACTCGGAGGGGGTCCGGGGAGCTGTTTTTT. This codes for CASSTRRGSGELFF.

The chain carries TRBV28 and TRBJ2-5; D is undetermined. The V end was cut by 5 bases, the J end by 4 bases, with 8 bases between. The germline V gene encodes CDR1 MDHEN and CDR2 SYDVKM. The CDR3 runs 12 residues. CDR3 sequence reads: CASSRGRETQYF. As DNA, the CDR3 is TGTGCCAGCAGTCGAGGTCGAGAGACCCAGTACTTC.

The sample holds many counts of this clonotype. This chain links TRBV24-1 with TRBJ2-1; D gene uncertain. Germline V gene data show CDR1 as KGHDR and CDR2 as SFDVKD. The V gene lost 8 bases and the J gene lost 5 bases, with 12 bases spanning the gap. The CDR3 has 13 residues. The CDR3 region has the DNA TGTGCCACCAAAGATCCCGTCGACAATGAGCAGTTCTTC. Its translation is CATKDPVDNEQFF.

This clonotype has ten or more counts. The rearrangement uses TRBV20-1 and TRBJ2-1; 16 bases line up with TRBD2. J lost 6 bases, V lost 3 bases, and 5 bases had no gene match. The CDR3 is 16 amino acids. Germline V gives CDR1 DFQATT, CDR2 SNEGSKA (reference sequence). CDR3 sequence reads: CSASGTSGRALNEQFF. CDR3 nucleotide sequence: TGCAGTGCTAGCGGGACTAGCGGGAGGGCCCTCAATGAGCAGTTCTTC.

The chain recombines TRBV6-1 with TRBJ1-6; 8 nucleotides agree with TRBD1. With V trimmed by 6 bases and J by 5 bases, 6 bases remained unmatched. The CDR3 is made up of 15 amino acids. Germline-derived CDR1 and CDR2 are MNHNS and SASEGT. The CDR3 sequence is CASSPSGGNNSPLHF. The DNA of the CDR3 is TGTGCCAGCAGCCCCTCAGGGGGCAATAATTCACCCCTCCACTTT.

This clonotype was seen only a few times. CDR3 sequence (DNA): TGTGCCACCAGCAGAGCGGCTGAACGAGGAAACACCATATATTTT. Translated, it gives CATSRAAERGNTIYF. The J gene is TRBJ1-3, the V gene TRBV15; D gene uncertain. V lost 1 base to trimming and J lost 4 bases, with 11 bases between them. This CDR3 region has 15 residues. Germline-derived CDR1 and CDR2 are LNHNV and YYDKDF (reference sequence).

This clonotype was seen more than once but under ten times. V gene TRBV5-8 combines with J gene TRBJ1-2; D perhaps matches TRBD1 (5 bases). V lost 4 bases and J 3 bases, leaving 13 bases between the germline ends. This CDR3 spans 14 amino acids. Germline lookup yields CDR1 SGHTS and CDR2 YDEGEE. CDR3 sequence: CASSPRGGHYGYTF. The CDR3 DNA sequence: TGTGCCAGCAGCCCGCGCGGGGGACACTATGGCTACACCTTC.